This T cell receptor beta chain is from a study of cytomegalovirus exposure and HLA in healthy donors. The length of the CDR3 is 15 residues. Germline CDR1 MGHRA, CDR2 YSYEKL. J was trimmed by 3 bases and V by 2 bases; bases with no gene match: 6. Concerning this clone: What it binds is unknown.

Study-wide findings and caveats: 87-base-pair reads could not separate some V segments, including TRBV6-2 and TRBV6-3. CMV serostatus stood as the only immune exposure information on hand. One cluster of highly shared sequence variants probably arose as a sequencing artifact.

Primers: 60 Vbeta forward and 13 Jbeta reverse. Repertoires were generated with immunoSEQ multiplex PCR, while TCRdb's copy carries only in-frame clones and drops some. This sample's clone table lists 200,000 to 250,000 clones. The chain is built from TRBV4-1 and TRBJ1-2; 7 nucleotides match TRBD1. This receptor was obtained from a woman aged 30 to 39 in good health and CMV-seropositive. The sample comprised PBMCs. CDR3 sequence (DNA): TGCGCCAGCAGCCAATTTCAGGGGGTCGACTATGGCTACACCTTC. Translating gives CASSQFQGVDYGYTF.